This TCR beta chain is drawn from a study of T cells in Graves' hyperthyroidism and ophthalmopathy. Study-wide results and caveats: The majority of expanded thyroid clonotypes above 0.001 also appeared in blood. Ophthalmopathy and stable hyperthyroidism were separated by a 13 V-J model. The model predicted ophthalmopathy a median around 6 months before onset.

This clonotype showed up many times. Its antigen is unknown. PBMCs were sourced from more than 9 ml fresh peripheral blood. The CDR3 contains 15 residues. After removal of 0 bases from V and 3 bases from J, the junction contained 2 bases not matched to a gene. Germline CDR1 reads SNHLY; CDR2 reads FYNNEI. The investigators amplified TCR beta CDR3 regions from RNA transcripts. The TCR CDR3 was amplified in a first-round RT-PCR using the HTBI primer set. TCRdb independently ran MiXCR on the multiplex PCR reads; one entry per CDR3 protein. The sample lists a few hundred thousand distinct CDR3 sequences; roughly 25% were seen once.

The sequence came from a man in his fifties with Graves' hyperthyroidism. This sequence joins TRBV2 and TRBJ2-5, with 9 nucleotides matching TRBD2. The specimen sequenced was blood. The CDR3 sequence is CASSEAGLAKETQYF. CDR3 in DNA: TGTGCCAGCAGTGAAGCGGGACTAGCCAAAGAGACCCAGTACTTC.